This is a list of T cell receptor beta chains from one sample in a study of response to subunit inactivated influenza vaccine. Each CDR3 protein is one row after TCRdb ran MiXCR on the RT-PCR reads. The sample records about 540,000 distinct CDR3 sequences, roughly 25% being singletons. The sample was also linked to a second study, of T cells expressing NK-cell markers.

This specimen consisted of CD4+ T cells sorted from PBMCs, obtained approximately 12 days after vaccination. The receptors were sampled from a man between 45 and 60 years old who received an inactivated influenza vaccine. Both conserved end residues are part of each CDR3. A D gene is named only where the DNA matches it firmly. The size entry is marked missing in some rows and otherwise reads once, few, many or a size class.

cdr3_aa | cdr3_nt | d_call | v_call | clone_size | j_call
CSAPDRGFVSGFSNTEAFF | TGCAGTGCTCCTGACAGGGGGTTCGTCTCGGGGTTTTCGAACACTGAAGCTTTCTTT | TRBD1 | TRBV20-1 | - | TRBJ1-1
CSARDPQLNTGELFF | TGCAGTGCTAGAGATCCGCAGTTGAACACCGGGGAGCTGTTTTTT | - | TRBV20-1 | few | TRBJ2-2
CASSQRGGRFYEQYF | TGTGCCAGCAGCCAAAGGGGGGGCAGATTTTACGAGCAGTACTTC | - | TRBV7-2 | - | TRBJ2-7
CATSEVTDEQFF | TGTGCCACCAGTGAGGTAACGGATGAGCAGTTCTTC | - | TRBV24-1 | - | TRBJ2-1
CATSRHGTGESNQPQHF | TGTGCCACCAGCAGACACGGGACAGGGGAAAGCAATCAGCCCCAGCATTTT | TRBD1 | TRBV15 | - | TRBJ1-5
CSVGGRLAPTEQFF | TGCAGCGTTGGAGGGAGACTAGCGCCGACTGAGCAGTTCTTC | TRBD2 | TRBV29-1 | few | TRBJ2-1
CASSYSLAGGDNEQFF | TGTGCCAGCAGTTACTCACTAGCGGGGGGTGATAATGAGCAGTTCTTC | TRBD2 | TRBV6-5 | few | TRBJ2-1
CASRLAPGTASPNSPLHF | TGTGCAAGTCGCTTAGCTCCCGGGACAGCCTCACCAAATTCACCCCTCCACTTT | - | TRBV12-2 | - | TRBJ1-6
CSARKAGRPRETQYF | TGCAGTGCTAGGAAGGCCGGCAGACCCCGGGAGACCCAGTACTTC | - | TRBV20-1 | - | TRBJ2-5
CASSDRGLPQETQYF | TGTGCCAGCAGTGATAGGGGACTACCTCAAGAGACCCAGTACTTC | TRBD2 | TRBV2 | - | TRBJ2-5
CASSLAPGQGDYEQYF | TGCGCCAGCAGCTTGGCACCGGGACAGGGAGACTACGAGCAGTACTTC | TRBD1 | TRBV5-1 | - | TRBJ2-7